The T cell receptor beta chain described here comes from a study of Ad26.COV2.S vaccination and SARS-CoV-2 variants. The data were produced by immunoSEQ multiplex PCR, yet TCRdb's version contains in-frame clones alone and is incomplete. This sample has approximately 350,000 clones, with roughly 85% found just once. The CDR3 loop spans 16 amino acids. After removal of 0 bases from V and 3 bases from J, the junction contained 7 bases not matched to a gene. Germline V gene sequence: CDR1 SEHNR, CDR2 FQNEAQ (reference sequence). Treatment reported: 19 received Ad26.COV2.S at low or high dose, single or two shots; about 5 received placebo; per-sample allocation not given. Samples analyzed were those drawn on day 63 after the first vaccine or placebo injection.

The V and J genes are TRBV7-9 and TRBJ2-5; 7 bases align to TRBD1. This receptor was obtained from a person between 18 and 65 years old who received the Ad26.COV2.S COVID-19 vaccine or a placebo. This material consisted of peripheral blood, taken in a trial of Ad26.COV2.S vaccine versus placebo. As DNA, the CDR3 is TGTGCCAGCAGCTTAGCGGAGATTGACAGGGAAGAGACCCAGTACTTC. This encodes CASSLAEIDREETQYF. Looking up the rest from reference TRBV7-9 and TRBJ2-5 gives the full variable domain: DTGVSQNPRHKITKRGQNVTFRCDPISEHNRLYWYRQTLGQGPEFLTYFQNEAQLEKSRLLSDRFSAERPKGSFSTLEIQRTEQGDSAMYLCASSLAEIDREETQYFGPGTRLLVL.